This is a list of T cell receptor beta chains from one sample in a study of shared clonotypes between healthy human individuals. Repertoires were generated with immunoSEQ multiplex PCR, while TCRdb's copy carries only in-frame clones and drops some. This sample yields 2 million to 2.5 million clones, of which around 90% are seen a single time; 0.37% belongs to the top ten. Sequencing input: naive CD4+ T cells from PBMCs. The receptors were gathered from a young man in good health. Some clones in this sample may be carry-over from other donors' samples. CDR3s include the opening cysteine and the closing phenylalanine or tryptophan. The D gene is left open where the match is weak. Clone sizes are given selectively: once, few, many, or a class where the clone is expanded.

abundance	v_gene	j_gene	d_gene	CDR3nt	CDR3aa
.	TRBV28	TRBJ1-4	TRBD1	TGTGCCAGCAGTCCTGTGACAGGGCCTGCAACTAATGAAAAACTGTTTTTT	CASSPVTGPATNEKLFF
.	TRBV14	TRBJ2-2	.	TGTGCCAGCAGCCAACAAAGGGGAACCGGGGAGCTGTTTTTT	CASSQQRGTGELFF
.	TRBV20-1	TRBJ2-7	.	TGCAGTGCTTCAAGTACCTACGAGCAGTACTTC	CSASSTYEQYF
.	TRBV7-6	TRBJ1-2	.	TGTGCCAGCAGCCTCCGTGGAGGGACTAACTATGGCTACACCTTC	CASSLRGGTNYGYTF
.	TRBV6-6	TRBJ1-2	.	TGTGCCAGCAGGGAGACAATTAACTATGGCTACACCTTC	CASRETINYGYTF
.	TRBV27	TRBJ1-2	.	TGTGCCAGCAGTTCGAACTTTAACTATGGCTACACCTTC	CASSSNFNYGYTF
.	TRBV28	TRBJ2-3	TRBD2	TGTGCCAGCAGTTTGATAGCGGGAGTGGGAGATACGCAGTATTTT	CASSLIAGVGDTQYF
.	TRBV6-5	TRBJ2-7	.	TGTGCCAGCAGGGGGTCGTGGTCCTACGAGCAGTACTTC	CASRGSWSYEQYF
.	TRBV9	TRBJ1-5	.	TGTGCCAGCAGCGTAGGGTGGGGTCAGCCCCAGCATTTT	CASSVGWGQPQHF
.	TRBV10-1	TRBJ2-5	.	TGCGCCAGCAGTGAGTCGGGTGCCCAGTACTTC	CASSESGAQYF
.	TRBV6-6	TRBJ2-4	TRBD1	TGTGCCAGCAGTTACTATAGGGGGCAGGTCAAAAACATTCAGTACTTC	CASSYYRGQVKNIQYF
.	TRBV28	TRBJ1-6	TRBD1	TGTGCCAGCAGCCGGAGACAGGGAGTTAATTCACCCCTCCACTTT	CASSRRQGVNSPLHF
once	TRBV5-1	TRBJ2-1	.	TGCGCCAGCAGCTTGGTCCTGAAGAGTGCTCTGTTCTTC	CASSLVLKSALFF
.	TRBV9	TRBJ2-3	.	TGTGCCAGCAGCGTACAGCGAGCAAGCACAGATACGCAGTATTTT	CASSVQRASTDTQYF
.	TRBV28	TRBJ2-7	.	TGTGCCAGCAGTTTAGGGGGGTGGAGCACCAACTACGAGCAGTACTTC	CASSLGGWSTNYEQYF
.	TRBV5-6	TRBJ2-7	.	TGTGCCAGCAGCTTGGGGGCAGACTACGAGCAGTACTTC	CASSLGADYEQYF
.	TRBV7-9	TRBJ2-1	TRBD2	TGTGCCAGCAGCTCGGGACTAGCGGTGGATTTCAATGAGCAGTTCTTC	CASSSGLAVDFNEQFF
once	TRBV20-1	TRBJ2-5	.	TGCAGTGCCATCCCGGAAGAGACCCAGTACTTC	CSAIPEETQYF
once	TRBV6-1	TRBJ1-5	.	TGTGCCAGCAGTGAAGTATTGAGGGCAAATCAGCCCCAGCATTTT	CASSEVLRANQPQHF
.	TRBV28	TRBJ2-1	.	TGTGCCAGCAGAGGGGGGCAGCTAAGACGCGATGAGCAGTTCTTC	CASRGGQLRRDEQFF
.	TRBV10-3	TRBJ2-2	TRBD1	TGTGCCACCCTTATATCCGGGACAGGGTCTTCCGGGGAGCTGTTTTTT	CATLISGTGSSGELFF
.	TRBV18	TRBJ1-4	TRBD1	TGTGCCAGCTCACAAGGGACAGGGGGCGCCGAAAAACTGTTTTTT	CASSQGTGGAEKLFF
once	TRBV7-8	TRBJ1-2	TRBD1	TGTGCCAGCAGCCCAGGGGGGCAAAGCCAGGCCTACACCTTC	CASSPGGQSQAYTF
.	TRBV29-1	TRBJ2-1	TRBD2	TGCAGCGCCACTATAGCGGGAGGGTCCTACAATGAGCAGTTCTTC	CSATIAGGSYNEQFF
.	TRBV7-9	TRBJ2-2	.	TGTGCCAGCAGCTTAGTCGGGGTCCTCACCGGGGAGCTGTTTTTT	CASSLVGVLTGELFF
once	TRBV9	TRBJ2-1	.	TGTGCCAGCAGCCCTCTCTTGGGGGGCTCCTACAATGAGCAGTTCTTC	CASSPLLGGSYNEQFF
.	TRBV7-3	TRBJ2-1	.	TGTGCCAGCAGCACGGGCCCGGTGGACTACAATGAGCAGTTCTTC	CASSTGPVDYNEQFF
.	TRBV6-1	TRBJ2-5	.	TGTGCCAGCAGTGAAGCGCTGGGATCAGAGACCCAGTACTTC	CASSEALGSETQYF
.	TRBV28	TRBJ1-1	.	TGTGCCAGCAGTTTGGGAGGGACGAGAACTGAAGCTTTCTTT	CASSLGGTRTEAFF
few	TRBV7-6	TRBJ1-1	.	TGTGCCAGCAGCTTTCGGACGAACACTGAAGCTTTCTTT	CASSFRTNTEAFF
.	TRBV6-1	TRBJ2-7	.	TGTGCCAGCAGTGAACCCTTGGCGTACGAGCAGTACTTC	CASSEPLAYEQYF
.	TRBV25-1	TRBJ2-3	.	TGTGCCAGCGGAGGGGTGGATACGCAGTATTTT	CASGGVDTQYF
.	TRBV6-5	TRBJ2-6	.	TGTGCCGTCGGGCCCTATGCTGGGGCCAACGTCCTGACTTTC	CAVGPYAGANVLTF
once	TRBV29-1	TRBJ2-7	.	TGCAGCGTTGGACAGGCCCTTCCCAGGATCGAGCAGTACTTC	CSVGQALPRIEQYF